Listed below are T cell receptor beta chains from one sample, sequenced in a study of blood T cell repertoires in COVID-19. Some clones are missing from TCRdb's copy, which holds only in-frame ones; the method was immunoSEQ multiplex PCR. The repertoire holds approximately 310,000 clones, with over 75% as singletons. The sample was peripheral blood. These receptors were collected from a woman aged 50 to 65 who had recovered from COVID-19. Both conserved end residues are part of each CDR3. D genes are given only for firm matches. Clone size appears in some rows only: once, few, many, or a class for an expanded clone.

cdr3_nt: TGTGCCATCAGTGGGGAGGGACTTAGGAGCTCCTACGAGCAGTACTTC
cdr3_aa: CAISGEGLRSSYEQYF
v_call: TRBV10-3
j_call: TRBJ2-7
d_call: TRBD2
clone_size: -

cdr3_nt: TGCGCCAGCAGCTTGGCCACAGGGCAGTCACCCCTCCACTTT
cdr3_aa: CASSLATGQSPLHF
v_call: TRBV5-1
j_call: TRBJ1-6
d_call: -
clone_size: few

cdr3_nt: TGTGCCAGTAGTATTTCGTTTATCCGACAGGTCGGCGAAGTTAGGAATCAGCCCCAGCATTTT
cdr3_aa: CASSISFIRQVGEVRNQPQHF
v_call: TRBV19
j_call: TRBJ1-5
d_call: -
clone_size: -

cdr3_nt: TGTGCCAGCAGCTTAGGAGGGACTAGCGCCGACGAGCAGTACTTC
cdr3_aa: CASSLGGTSADEQYF
v_call: TRBV7-2
j_call: TRBJ2-7
d_call: TRBD2
clone_size: -

cdr3_nt: TGTGCCAGCAGCTCGGGAAACCAACAACAAGAGACCCAGTACTTC
cdr3_aa: CASSSGNQQQETQYF
v_call: TRBV7-7
j_call: TRBJ2-5
d_call: -
clone_size: -

cdr3_nt: TGTGCCAGCTCACCTGGGAGGAACACTGAAGCTTTCTTT
cdr3_aa: CASSPGRNTEAFF
v_call: TRBV18
j_call: TRBJ1-1
d_call: -
clone_size: once

cdr3_nt: TGTGCCAGCAGTTCCCCCCAGGCGGGAGGGCCCCAGTTCTTC
cdr3_aa: CASSSPQAGGPQFF
v_call: TRBV28
j_call: TRBJ2-1
d_call: TRBD2
clone_size: -

cdr3_nt: TGTGCCAGCAGCTTGTTAGGGAGCTCCTACGAGCAGTACTTC
cdr3_aa: CASSLLGSSYEQYF
v_call: TRBV5-8
j_call: TRBJ2-7
d_call: -
clone_size: -

cdr3_nt: TGTGCCAGCAGCCCTCCTCGTAGTTCCCCCAATGAGCAGTTCTTC
cdr3_aa: CASSPPRSSPNEQFF
v_call: TRBV7-6
j_call: TRBJ2-1
d_call: -
clone_size: -

cdr3_nt: TGTGCCAGCTCACCGGACAGGAAGAACCCTGGCTACACCTTC
cdr3_aa: CASSPDRKNPGYTF
v_call: TRBV18
j_call: TRBJ1-2
d_call: TRBD1
clone_size: -

cdr3_nt: TGTGCCAGCAGCTTTCTAGATTCTGGTTCTGGAAACACCATATATTTT
cdr3_aa: CASSFLDSGSGNTIYF
v_call: TRBV5-5
j_call: TRBJ1-3
d_call: -
clone_size: -

cdr3_nt: TGTGCCAGCAGTGAGTGGAGCTCCTATAATTCACCCCTCCACTTT
cdr3_aa: CASSEWSSYNSPLHF
v_call: TRBV6-1
j_call: TRBJ1-6
d_call: -
clone_size: few

cdr3_nt: TGCGCCAGCACCGCGACAGGGTCACCCCTCCACTTT
cdr3_aa: CASTATGSPLHF
v_call: TRBV10-2
j_call: TRBJ1-6
d_call: TRBD1
clone_size: -

cdr3_nt: TGCGCCAGCAGCCCGACAGGGGCAGAGCACTATGGCTACACCTTC
cdr3_aa: CASSPTGAEHYGYTF
v_call: TRBV5-1
j_call: TRBJ1-2
d_call: TRBD1
clone_size: -

cdr3_nt: TGTGCCAGCACCCGACCGACAGGGCTTGGGGAGACCCAGTACTTC
cdr3_aa: CASTRPTGLGETQYF
v_call: TRBV3-1/TRBV3-2
j_call: TRBJ2-5
d_call: TRBD1
clone_size: -

cdr3_nt: TGTGCCAGCCTCCCCTCGAGGTTGCGGGGGGGTGGTTACGAGCAGTACTTC
cdr3_aa: CASLPSRLRGGGYEQYF
v_call: TRBV28
j_call: TRBJ2-7
d_call: TRBD2
clone_size: -

cdr3_nt: TGTGCCAGCAGTAGGGACAGTTCAGCTGAAAAACTGTTTTTT
cdr3_aa: CASSRDSSAEKLFF
v_call: TRBV6-6
j_call: TRBJ1-4
d_call: TRBD1
clone_size: -

cdr3_nt: TGTGCCAGCAGCTTCAGGGTTAACAGTGGCTACACCTTC
cdr3_aa: CASSFRVNSGYTF
v_call: TRBV12-3/TRBV12-4
j_call: TRBJ1-2
d_call: -
clone_size: -

cdr3_nt: TGTGCCAGCAGCCCAGGGGCGGGGAGGGCCGGCACAGATACGCAGTATTTT
cdr3_aa: CASSPGAGRAGTDTQYF
v_call: TRBV11-3
j_call: TRBJ2-3
d_call: -
clone_size: -

cdr3_nt: TGTGCCAGCAGCACGACTTTATCTGGCTACACCTTC
cdr3_aa: CASSTTLSGYTF
v_call: TRBV28
j_call: TRBJ1-2
d_call: -
clone_size: -

cdr3_nt: TGTGCCAGCAACAACGACAGGGAACAACCCCAGCATTTT
cdr3_aa: CASNNDREQPQHF
v_call: TRBV7-9
j_call: TRBJ1-5
d_call: TRBD1
clone_size: few

cdr3_nt: TGCGCCAGCAGCCCGGGGCGGACAGACGCTCATGGCTACACCTTC
cdr3_aa: CASSPGRTDAHGYTF
v_call: TRBV4-3
j_call: TRBJ1-2
d_call: -
clone_size: -

cdr3_nt: TGTGCCAGTAGTCCCCTTTTGGAAGGGGGCCTTTACGAGCAGTACTTC
cdr3_aa: CASSPLLEGGLYEQYF
v_call: TRBV19
j_call: TRBJ2-7
d_call: TRBD1
clone_size: -

cdr3_nt: TGCGCCAGCAGTGAGAATCAGTTTAACACTGAAGCTTTCTTT
cdr3_aa: CASSENQFNTEAFF
v_call: TRBV10-1
j_call: TRBJ1-1
d_call: -
clone_size: -

cdr3_nt: TGTGCCAGCTCAGAACAGGGTGGCGCTGAAGCTTTCTTT
cdr3_aa: CASSEQGGAEAFF
v_call: TRBV18
j_call: TRBJ1-1
d_call: -
clone_size: -

cdr3_nt: TGTGCCAGCAGCTCCGAGGACAGGTGGGTTAATCAGCCCCAGCATTTT
cdr3_aa: CASSSEDRWVNQPQHF
v_call: TRBV7-8
j_call: TRBJ1-5
d_call: TRBD1
clone_size: -

cdr3_nt: TGTGCCAGCAGTCAATCCGGGTCTCCATACACCGGGGAGCTGTTTTTT
cdr3_aa: CASSQSGSPYTGELFF
v_call: TRBV25-1
j_call: TRBJ2-2
d_call: -
clone_size: -

cdr3_nt: TGTGCCAGCAGCCCGAGTTTGAACACTGAAGCTTTCTTT
cdr3_aa: CASSPSLNTEAFF
v_call: TRBV5-8
j_call: TRBJ1-1
d_call: -
clone_size: -

cdr3_nt: TGTGCCAGCTCACTACCCCCCCTGGAGCAGTTCTTC
cdr3_aa: CASSLPPLEQFF
v_call: TRBV18
j_call: TRBJ2-1
d_call: -
clone_size: -

cdr3_nt: TGTGCCAGCTCACCCGGACAGCACACTGAAGCTTTCTTT
cdr3_aa: CASSPGQHTEAFF
v_call: TRBV18
j_call: TRBJ1-1
d_call: -
clone_size: once

cdr3_nt: TGTGCCAGCAGTTGGGGGGAGGGGGATACGCAGTATTTT
cdr3_aa: CASSWGEGDTQYF
v_call: TRBV27
j_call: TRBJ2-3
d_call: TRBD2
clone_size: -

cdr3_nt: TGTGCCAGCAGCTTAGGGGTAAGGGGTATCTCTGGAAACACCATATATTTT
cdr3_aa: CASSLGVRGISGNTIYF
v_call: TRBV7-2
j_call: TRBJ1-3
d_call: -
clone_size: -

cdr3_nt: TGTGCCAGCAGCTTCGGGACAGGGGGCAACTATGGCTACACCTTC
cdr3_aa: CASSFGTGGNYGYTF
v_call: TRBV11-2
j_call: TRBJ1-2
d_call: TRBD1
clone_size: -

cdr3_nt: TGTGCCAGCAGTGAACCCTCCCACGAGCAGTACTTC
cdr3_aa: CASSEPSHEQYF
v_call: TRBV2
j_call: TRBJ2-7
d_call: -
clone_size: -

cdr3_nt: TGTGCCAGCAGCCCCCTTTCTGGAGGCTCCTATAATTCACCCCTCCACTTT
cdr3_aa: CASSPLSGGSYNSPLHF
v_call: TRBV3-1/TRBV3-2
j_call: TRBJ1-6
d_call: -
clone_size: -

cdr3_nt: TGTGCCAGCAGCTTAGATGTTGCGGGACAGATAGCGGATACGCAGTATTTT
cdr3_aa: CASSLDVAGQIADTQYF
v_call: TRBV7-9
j_call: TRBJ2-3
d_call: -
clone_size: -

cdr3_nt: TGCGCCAGCAGCGCAGGGGGCTCCTACGAGCAGTACTTC
cdr3_aa: CASSAGGSYEQYF
v_call: TRBV5-1
j_call: TRBJ2-7
d_call: TRBD1
clone_size: -

cdr3_nt: TGTGCCAGCAGTCGGACAGGGGGAAGGCCCTACGAGCAGTACTTC
cdr3_aa: CASSRTGGRPYEQYF
v_call: TRBV28
j_call: TRBJ2-7
d_call: TRBD1
clone_size: few

cdr3_nt: TGTGCCAGCAGTGAGATCTATCCGAACACTGAAGCTTTCTTT
cdr3_aa: CASSEIYPNTEAFF
v_call: TRBV6-1
j_call: TRBJ1-1
d_call: -
clone_size: -

cdr3_nt: TGTGCCAGCAGCCAAGATCTTTTCGGAGGTACTAGCGGGGTAAGGGGAAAGGGGGAGACCCAGTACTTC
cdr3_aa: CASSQDLFGGTSGVRGKGETQYF
v_call: TRBV3-1/TRBV3-2
j_call: TRBJ2-5
d_call: TRBD2
clone_size: -